This record looks at one TCR beta chain sequence and its context. The data were taken from a study of T cell responses to AZD1222 COVID-19 vaccine. Here immunoSEQ multiplex PCR was the method, and the copy in TCRdb shows in-frame clones only, minus some. The table includes 84,000 or so clones, around 87% detected once. Between the trimmed V and J ends, which lost 4 bases and 4 bases, there was a span of 11 bases. Germline-derived CDR1 and CDR2 are SGHTA and FQGTGA. This CDR3 spans 13 amino acids. This rearrangement joins TRBV7-3 to TRBJ2-7; D gene uncertain. This sequence originates from an adult in good health. Sequences were derived from peripheral blood, sampled on day 0 of AZD1222 vaccination. CDR3 nucleotides: TGTGCCAGCAGCTCGGTGACTGGTTACGAGCAGTACTTC. Protein sequence: CASSSVTGYEQYF.